The clone carrying this T cell receptor (beta chain) was recorded only once. Its specificity is unknown. The table came from immunoSEQ multiplex PCR; TCRdb's copy has only in-frame clones and leaves some out. The sample lists roughly 120,000 clones; 93% were seen once. The CDR3 has 15 residues. Germline loops: CDR1 MDHEN, CDR2 SYDVKM. Trimming cost V 6 bases and J 5 bases; bases outside gene matches: 8. This entry is derived from a study of graft-versus-host responses after intestinal transplantation. Study-level information: Multivisceral, liver-intestinal, or isolated intestinal grafts went to recipients. All recipients were given anti-thymocyte globulin induction, and tacrolimus and steroids were then administered for around three years.

Study-level findings and limits: Across patients carrying graft-donor T cell macrochimerism, allografts held high graft-versus-host to host-versus-graft clonal ratios. GvH clones appeared in recipient marrow, some first in ileum or blood.

V gene TRBV28 combines with J gene TRBJ2-2; 8 positions match TRBD2. This TCR derives from a human donor who received an intestinal transplant. Sequencing used unstimulated CD8+ T cells sorted from spleen or lymph node cells, obtained before intestinal transplant. The CDR3 DNA reads as TGTGCCAGCAGCCTAAGACTAGCGCGAACCGGGGAGCTGTTTTTT. Protein product: CASSLRLARTGELFF.